Sequencing of this TCR beta chain was carried out in a study of blood T cell repertoires in COVID-19. The wider study: Samples came from the United States, Italy and Spain, spanning acute and convalescent COVID-19. Sample material is recorded as cDNA or gDNA derived from T cells, B-cell-depleted T cells, or PBMCs.

The ends were cut back, 2 bases at V and 1 base at J, with 21 bases in the middle. The CDR3 contains 18 residues. Looked up from germline, CDR1 is KGHSH and CDR2 is LQKENI. Methods used by the authors: Amplification of reference gene primers was used by the study to estimate nucleated cell counts. Measured with immunoSEQ multiplex PCR; TCRdb has only the in-frame clones, and not every one. D and trimming were read from the DNA, whereas the V and J calls and clone size are those reported in that table. Among about 29,000 clones, 75% to 90% were seen once, and the ten largest hold about 17%. The sample taken for sequencing was peripheral blood. The rearrangement uses TRBV18 and TRBJ2-7, with D perhaps TRBD1 (6 bases). The TCR sequence derives from an elderly man with acute or convalescent COVID-19. The CDR3 DNA sequence: TGTGCCAGCTCACCAGGGTTCGACAGGCCATATGATTCCTACGAGCAGTACTTC. This translates into CASSPGFDRPYDSYEQYF.